A single sample is the source of the 28 T cell receptor beta chains below, sequenced in a study of blood T cell repertoires in COVID-19. Here immunoSEQ multiplex PCR was the method, and the copy in TCRdb shows in-frame clones only, minus some. The sample contains a few hundred thousand clones, about 86% of which appear only once. Material for sequencing was PBMCs or T cells enriched from blood (not recorded which). The source is a woman aged 40 to 50 with acute COVID-19.

The V and J genes are TRBV24-1 and TRBJ2-3; 10 bases map to TRBD2. The V gene end was trimmed by 5 bases and the J gene end by 6 bases; junction bases not matched to a gene: 10. The CDR3 is 16 amino acids. CDR1 and CDR2 (germline): KGHDR, SFDVKD. The CDR3 loop reads CATSASGLADRDTQYF. CDR3 nucleotides: TGTGCCACCAGTGCCTCCGGACTAGCGGATCGGGATACGCAGTATTTT.

This chain connects TRBV18 to TRBJ2-5, with TRBD2 identical over 10 bases. This CDR3 spans 14 amino acids. The germline V gene has CDR1 KGHSH and CDR2 LQKENI. The V gene end was trimmed by 1 base and the J gene end by 5 bases; junction bases not matched to a gene: 1. The CDR3 region is CASSPQGLAETQYF. CDR3 in DNA: TGTGCCAGCTCACCACAGGGACTAGCGGAGACCCAGTACTTC.

The rearrangement joins TRBV18 to TRBJ2-3; 10 bases map to TRBD2. The CDR3 is 17 residues long. Per germline, CDR1 KGHSH and CDR2 LQKENI. Trimming at V came to 0 bases and at J to 4 bases, leaving 7 bases not matched to a gene. Here the CDR3 DNA reads TGTGCCAGCTCACCACCGAGGCTAGCGGGAGTTCCAGATACGCAGTATTTT. Amino acids: CASSPPRLAGVPDTQYF. Together with reference TRBV18 and TRBJ2-3, the CDR3 gives the full variable domain: NAGVMQNPRHLVRRRGQEARLRCSPMKGHSHVYWYRQLPEEGLKFMVYLQKENIIDESGMPKERFSAEFPKEGPSILRIQQVVRGDSAAYFCASSPPRLAGVPDTQYFGPGTRLTVL.

This clone was seen once. The chain links TRBV19 to TRBJ2-3, with 12 bases lining up with TRBD2. The germline CDR1 and CDR2 sequences are LNHDA and SQIVND (reference sequence). The J segment lost 6 bases and the V segment lost 5 bases, leaving 6 bases of the junction unmatched. CDR3 length: 15 amino acids. CDR3 loop: CASSLLAGGPDTQYF. The CDR3 coding sequence is TGTGCCAGTAGTCTCCTAGCGGGAGGGCCGGATACGCAGTATTTT.

The J gene is TRBJ2-3, the V gene TRBV15, with D tentatively TRBD2 (7 bases). In germline, CDR1 is LNHNV, CDR2 YYDKDF (reference sequence). With 5 bases removed from V and 1 base from J, the gap between germline ends came to 16 bases. The CDR3 runs 16 residues. The CDR3 here is CATSRGGGDRTDTQYF. The CDR3 bases are TGTGCCACCAGCCGAGGGGGAGGGGACCGCACAGATACGCAGTATTTT.

The rearrangement links TRBV2 to TRBJ1-6; 8 bases are a match to TRBD1. Germline CDR1 reads SNHLY; CDR2 reads FYNNEI. CDR3 length: 16 amino acids. V lost 2 bases and J lost 13; bases outside the gene matches: 13. This chain's CDR3 is CASSESPTGARVPLHF. CDR3 nucleotides: TGTGCCAGCAGTGAATCTCCGACAGGGGCGAGAGTTCCCCTCCACTTT.

This clone was seen a single time. The chain is built from TRBV19 and TRBJ2-6; the match to TRBD1 covers 7 bases. Germline V gives CDR1 LNHDA, CDR2 SQIVND (reference sequence). The CDR3 extends over 18 amino acids. The J segment lost 1 base and the V segment lost 6 bases, leaving 12 bases of the junction unmatched. As DNA, the CDR3 is TGTGCCAGTAGCGACCAGGGGGTGGTTTTTTCTGGGGCCAACGTCCTGACTTTC. Protein: CASSDQGVVFSGANVLTF.

J is TRBJ2-1 and V is TRBV3-1 (or the pseudogene TRBV3-2); 9 nucleotides align to TRBD2. The trim removed 5 bases at V and 6 bases at J, leaving 8 bases unmatched. The CDR3 length is 15 residues. Germline assignment: CDR1 LGHDT and CDR2 YNNKEL (reference sequence). The CDR3 reads CASSWGLAWGNEQFF. The CDR3 DNA follows: TGTGCCAGCAGCTGGGGACTAGCCTGGGGCAATGAGCAGTTCTTC.

V usage is TRBV7-2 and J usage is TRBJ1-6, with D possibly TRBD1 on 5 matching bases. CDR3 length: 16 residues. Germline V gene lookup returns CDR1 SGHTA and CDR2 FQGNSA. V was trimmed by 5 bases and J by 8 bases, leaving 19 bases between them. The CDR3 region has the DNA TGTGCCAGCAGCAGCTTAGTCTCCAGGGCGTATTCACCCCTCCACTTT. This gives the protein CASSSLVSRAYSPLHF.

V usage is TRBV15 and J usage is TRBJ1-1; TRBD1 might be the D (5 bases). There are 15 residues in the CDR3. Germline CDR1 and CDR2: LNHNV and YYDKDF (reference sequence). The V end lost 6 bases, the J end lost 5 bases, and 19 bases lay between the germline ends. CDR3 sequence: CATRGALGGRTEAFF. DNA of the CDR3: TGTGCCACCAGAGGGGCCTTGGGGGGGAGGACTGAAGCTTTCTTT.

This chain joins TRBV18 and TRBJ2-5; maybe TRBD2 (6 bases). Germline-derived CDR1 and CDR2 are KGHSH and LQKENI. V dropped 2 bases and J dropped 5 bases, with 9 bases sitting between them. There are 13 residues in the CDR3. The CDR3 protein is CASSPEGRETQYF. CDR3 nucleotides: TGTGCCAGCTCACCAGAGGGGAGGGAGACCCAGTACTTC.

The chain is built from TRBV18 and TRBJ1-5; D not certain. The CDR3 sequence is 14 residues long. Germline values: CDR1 KGHSH, CDR2 LQKENI. Trimming took 1 base from V and 5 from J, leaving 9 bases between them. The CDR3 reads CASSPQRGDQPQHF. CDR3 bases: TGTGCCAGCTCACCACAGCGGGGAGATCAGCCCCAGCATTTT. The full variable domain, in which reference TRBV18 and TRBJ1-5 provide the parts outside the CDR3, is NAGVMQNPRHLVRRRGQEARLRCSPMKGHSHVYWYRQLPEEGLKFMVYLQKENIIDESGMPKERFSAEFPKEGPSILRIQQVVRGDSAAYFCASSPQRGDQPQHFGDGTRLSIL.

This chain joins TRBV20-1 and TRBJ1-4; D is possibly TRBD1 (5 bases). Per the germline V gene, CDR1 is DFQATT and CDR2 is SNEGSKA (reference sequence). The CDR3 runs 11 residues. The CDR3 spells CGGGPGEKLFF. The CDR3 coding sequence is TGCGGGGGAGGGCCCGGGGAAAAACTGTTTTTT.

This clone was recorded only once. This chain connects TRBV18 to TRBJ1-1; D is undetermined. The V gene lost 3 bases and the J gene lost 1 base, with 9 bases spanning the gap. Germline V gene data show CDR1 as KGHSH and CDR2 as LQKENI. CDR3 size: 14 residues. The CDR3 region has the DNA TGTGCCAGCTCACCGGCGGCCCGGAACACTGAAGCTTTCTTT. The encoded protein is CASSPAARNTEAFF.

The chain is built from TRBV7-2 and TRBJ2-1, with TRBD1 matching 10 bases. Trimming cost V 3 bases and J 5 bases; bases outside gene matches: 4. CDR1 SGHTA and CDR2 FQGNSA come from the germline V gene. The CDR3 has 15 amino acids. The CDR3 sequence is CASSFRTGGNNEQFF. In DNA form, the CDR3 reads TGTGCCAGCAGCTTCCGGACAGGGGGAAACAATGAGCAGTTCTTC.

This rearrangement joins TRBV3-1 (or the pseudogene TRBV3-2) to TRBJ2-7, with 9 nucleotides matching TRBD2. J lost 7 bases, V lost 3 bases, and 10 bases had no gene match. Looked up from germline, CDR1 is LGHDT and CDR2 is YNNKEL (reference sequence). There are 15 residues in the CDR3. CDR3 in DNA: TGTGCCAGCAGCCACTTTAGCGGGAGAGGGGGGGAGCAGTACTTC. Encoded protein: CASSHFSGRGGEQYF.

The chain recombines TRBV19 with TRBJ1-4, with D hard to call. The germline V and J ends were trimmed by 3 bases and 0 bases, with 8 bases remaining between them. CDR3 length: 15 residues. CDR1 is LNHDA and CDR2 is SQIVND in the germline V gene (reference sequence). The CDR3, as DNA: TGTGCCAGTAGTATGTCGTCAGCAACTAATGAAAAACTGTTTTTT. Its translation is CASSMSSATNEKLFF.

This rearrangement joins TRBV5-4 to TRBJ2-1; 10 positions agree with TRBD2. CDR1 and CDR2 from the germline V gene are SGHNT and YYREEE (reference sequence). CDR3 length: 17 amino acids. V lost 0 bases to trimming and J lost 8 bases; unmatched junction nucleotides: 11. DNA of the CDR3: TGTGCCAGCAGCTTGGTGGAAGCGGGAGGGCCGCGTCATGAGCAGTTCTTC. It encodes CASSLVEAGGPRHEQFF. Looking up the rest from reference TRBV5-4 and TRBJ2-1 gives the full variable domain: ETGVTQSPTHLIKTRGQQVTLRCSSQSGHNTVSWYQQALGQGPQFIFQYYREEENGRGNFPPRFSGLQFPNYSSELNVNALELDDSALYLCASSLVEAGGPRHEQFFGPGTRLTVL.

The rearrangement uses TRBV28 and TRBJ2-1; a weak D match, TRBD2 (5 bases). V was trimmed by 4 bases and J by 14 bases, leaving 24 bases between them. The germline gives CDR1 MDHEN, CDR2 SYDVKM. The CDR3 extends over 15 amino acids. DNA for the CDR3: TGTGCCAGCAGTTCCCCCCTGTTGAGCGGTCTGGGCAAGTTCTTC. This translates into CASSSPLLSGLGKFF.

This chain links TRBV5-1 with TRBJ2-7, with TRBD1 matching 10 bases. The CDR3 has 15 amino acids. V was pared by 4 bases and J by 7 bases, with 11 bases of the junction left unmatched. CDR1 and CDR2 from the germline V gene are SGHRS and YFSETQ. CDR3 nucleotides: TGCGCCAGCAGCGAAAATCCCGGGACAGGGGATGAGCAGTACTTC. It is translated as CASSENPGTGDEQYF. Filled out from reference TRBV5-1 and TRBJ2-7, the complete variable domain reads KAGVTQTPRYLIKTRGQQVTLSCSPISGHRSVSWYQQTPGQGLQFLFEYFSETQRNKGNFPGRFSGRQFSNSRSEMNVSTLELGDSALYLCASSENPGTGDEQYFGPGTRLTVT.

The rearrangement joins TRBV27 to TRBJ1-6; TRBD1 agrees at 8 bases. CDR3 length: 17 amino acids. J was trimmed by 4 bases and V by 5 bases; bases with no gene match: 10. CDR1 and CDR2 from the germline V gene are MNHEY and SMNVEV (reference sequence). The CDR3 DNA reads as TGTGCCAGCAGTCCAGACTCGACAGGGGATTATAATTCACCCCTCCACTTT. Translated, it gives CASSPDSTGDYNSPLHF.

The chain uses TRBV6-1 and TRBJ2-7; TRBD1 matches at 9 bases. Germline V gives CDR1 MNHNS, CDR2 SASEGT. The CDR3 has 15 residues. V lost 3 bases and J lost 2; bases outside the gene matches: 5. CDR3 residues: CASSDTGTGTYEQYF. The CDR3 DNA reads TGTGCCAGCAGTGATACCGGGACAGGGACCTACGAGCAGTACTTC.

CDR3 DNA sequence: TGCAGCGTTGAAGGCGTAGGGGTAAAGGACAATGAGCAGTTCTTC. This codes for CSVEGVGVKDNEQFF. V is TRBV29-1 and J is TRBJ2-1; D possibly corresponds to TRBD1 (5 bases). Between the trimmed V and J ends, which lost 1 base and 5 bases, there was a span of 15 bases. The length of the CDR3 is 15 residues. Germline CDR1 SQVTM, CDR2 ANQGSEA.

This clone appeared a few times. The V call is TRBV5-1, the J call TRBJ2-5; 8 bases match TRBD1. Germline V lookup: CDR1 SGHRS, CDR2 YFSETQ. Trimming took 4 bases from V and 5 from J; bases not matched to a gene: 10. The CDR3 consists of 15 residues. The CDR3 loop reads CASSVSGQGRETQYF. In nucleotides, the CDR3 is TGCGCCAGCAGCGTGAGTGGACAGGGCAGGGAGACCCAGTACTTC.

The V and J genes are TRBV7-3 and TRBJ2-6; 11 bases line up with TRBD1. The CDR3 is 16 amino acids. V shed 5 bases and J 1 base; nucleotides not matched to a gene: 1. Germline values: CDR1 SGHTA, CDR2 FQGTGA. The CDR3 nucleotides read TGTGCCAGCAGCGGGGACAGGGGGTCTGGGGCCAACGTCCTGACTTTC. It yields the protein CASSGDRGSGANVLTF.

The chain couples TRBV6-5 to TRBJ1-5; 7 bases agree with TRBD1. From germline, CDR1 is MNHEY and CDR2 SVGAGI. The V and J ends lost 7 bases and 2 bases, in that order; junction bases with no gene match: 2. The CDR3 extends over 13 amino acids. The chain's CDR3 is CASIGTGNQPQHF. CDR3 in DNA: TGTGCCAGCATTGGGACAGGCAATCAGCCCCAGCATTTT.

The chain combines TRBV4-2 with TRBJ2-2; 10 bases match TRBD2. This CDR3 comprises 17 residues. Looked up from germline, CDR1 is LGHNA and CDR2 is YNFKEQ. V dropped 2 bases and J dropped 7; count of bases not matched to a gene: 10. CDR3 amino acids: CASSQRTSGEGNGELFF. The CDR3 DNA follows: TGTGCCAGCAGCCAAAGGACTAGCGGAGAGGGAAACGGGGAGCTGTTTTTT.

V usage is TRBV7-7 and J usage is TRBJ2-2, with TRBD1 as a possible D gene (6 bases). Per the germline V gene, CDR1 is SSHAT and CDR2 is FNYEAQ (reference sequence). Between the trimmed V and J ends, which lost 0 bases and 5 bases, there was a span of 16 bases. The CDR3 consists of 17 residues. The CDR3 loop reads CASSLAVTGQPTGELFF. Here the CDR3 DNA reads TGTGCCAGCAGCTTAGCGGTTACAGGGCAACCAACCGGGGAGCTGTTTTTT.